This T cell receptor (beta chain) was recorded in a study of beta chain features in type 1 diabetes. Study-level findings and limits: In every one of the four CD4+ subsets, TCRB CDR3s were moderately but significantly shorter in Type 1 diabetes patients.

Every bit of the isolated RNA underwent reverse transcription, so sequencing read expressed TCRB transcripts. Assay: immunoSEQ multiplex PCR; the TCRdb copy retains only in-frame clones and omits some. This sample has some 330,000 clones, with over 9.5% found just once. Germline loops: CDR1 SGHVS, CDR2 FQNEAQ. The V gene lost 1 base and the J gene lost 5 bases, with 11 bases spanning the gap. The CDR3 sequence is 14 residues long. A note on this clone: Its antigen is unknown.

The specimen sequenced was naive CD4+ T cells from blood. The TCR originated in a woman under 30 with type 1 diabetes. The chain carries TRBV7-8 and TRBJ2-5, with D perhaps TRBD2 (6 bases). The CDR3 nucleotides read TGTGCCAGCAGCTTAGTCCCGGGGAGGGAGACCCAGTACTTC. It codes for CASSLVPGRETQYF.